Shown below are 5 T cell receptor beta chains from a single sample sequenced in a study of T-cell memory formation after mild COVID-19. TCRdb fed the 5' RACE reads into MiXCR, producing one record per CDR3 protein. The data show roughly 250,000 distinct CDR3 sequences, over 15% seen once. Sequencing was carried out using PBMCs or a T cell subset sorted from them (not recorded which). The receptors were sampled from a man aged 18-30 years who had mild COVID-19 (a few samples of this study predate the infection). Cell type and time point are not known.

This clonotype has only a few counts. V and J are TRBV6-2 or TRBV6-3 and TRBJ2-2; 11 positions agree with TRBD1. V was pared by 2 bases and J by 3 bases, with 2 bases of the junction left unmatched. From germline, CDR1 is MNHEY and CDR2 SVGEGT. The CDR3 sequence is 16 residues long. The CDR3 here is CASSYGTGGYTGELFF. The CDR3 DNA reads as TGTGCCAGCAGTTACGGGACAGGGGGGTACACCGGGGAGCTGTTTTTT.

This clonotype was observed a handful of times. This chain joins TRBV10-3 and TRBJ1-5; possible D gene TRBD1, 5 bases. The ends were cut back, 6 bases at V and 7 bases at J, with 10 bases in the middle. The CDR3 runs to 12 residues. Per the germline V gene, CDR1 is ENHRY and CDR2 is SYGVKD. The DNA of the CDR3 is TGTGCCATCAGGGCGGAGGGGCAGCCCCAGCATTTT. This sequence encodes CAIRAEGQPQHF.

The J gene is TRBJ2-7, the V gene TRBV4-2; D uncertain. Trimming removed 0 bases from V and 12 bases from J, with 12 bases in between. The CDR3 extends over 12 amino acids. Germline V gene lookup returns CDR1 LGHNA and CDR2 YNFKEQ. CDR3 DNA sequence: TGTGCCAGCAGCCAAGAGACCGAACCCTGGTACGTC. It codes for CASSQETEPWYV.

V and J are TRBV7-2 and TRBJ2-1, with 9 bases matching TRBD1. The CDR3 contains 17 residues. Germline-derived CDR1 and CDR2 are SGHTA and FQGNSA. Trimming cost V 5 bases and J 6 bases; bases outside gene matches: 14. CDR3 in amino acids: CASSPYPTGGLFNEQFF. The CDR3 nucleotides read TGTGCCAGCAGCCCGTATCCTACAGGGGGCTTATTCAATGAGCAGTTCTTC.

The V gene is TRBV5-4, the J gene TRBJ1-1; weak D call: TRBD1 (6 bases). Germline V gives CDR1 SGHNT, CDR2 YYREEE (reference sequence). Trimming shortened V by 3 bases and J by 3 bases, and 15 bases separated the two germline ends. This CDR3 region has 15 residues. As DNA, the CDR3 is TGTGCCAGCAGCTCGGGTGGGGGCGCGGACACTGAAGCTTTCTTT. This translates into CASSSGGGADTEAFF.